This T cell receptor (beta chain) was identified during a study of OX40 agonist ivuxolimab in advanced cancers. General notes on the study: Ivuxolimab was a fully human IgG2 agonistic monoclonal antibody targeting the costimulatory receptor OX40 (CD134). Intravenous ivuxolimab was administered to patients every 2 weeks at six dose levels: 0.01, 0.1, 0.3, 1.5, 3 and 10 mg/kg. Among the approximately 54 dose-escalation patients, roughly 20 had hepatocellular carcinoma, roughly 15 melanoma, 9 renal cell carcinoma and 9 head and neck cancer. A male proportion of 70% to 90% and a mean age of approximately 62 years, ranging from roughly 23 to 80, were recorded for the dose-escalation cohort. Prior anti-PD-1, anti-PD-L1 or anti-CTLA-4 therapy was permitted, and checkpoint inhibitors had been received by under 50% of dose-escalation patients. Partial responses were achieved by three dose-escalation patients, of whom one had hepatocellular carcinoma and two had cutaneous melanoma. Peripheral TCRbeta sequencing was intended to test whether TCR sequence diversity was altered and clonal T-cell expansion was caused by ivuxolimab. The paper describes the monotherapy dose-escalation part (N = 52 patients) of the phase I trial of ivuxolimab. The research as a whole found: At doses from 0.1 to 3.0 mg/kg, clonal expansion was seen in both CD4+ and CD8+ blood T cells between baseline and week 6. In partial responders in the 0.1-3.0 mg/kg groups, normalized peripheral clonal expansion was found to be among the lowest, especially among CD8+ T cells. Which antigens the clonally expanded peripheral T cells were specific for was not determined. On average, CD8+ T cells showed more expanded clones than CD4+ T cells after ivuxolimab. Low levels of normalized T-cell clonal expansion were also shown by some nonresponding patients.

Patients with a history of autoimmune disease or receiving systemic immunosuppression were excluded from the trial. Peripheral blood for TCR sequencing was collected from all dose cohorts at baseline, on cycle 4 day 1, and on cycle 7 day 1. Samples were obtained from an open-label, multicenter, first-in-human phase I dose-escalation trial of ivuxolimab. Adults with locally advanced or metastatic melanoma, renal cell, hepatocellular, or head and neck squamous cell carcinoma were enrolled in the trial. Before TCR sequencing, CD4+ and CD8+ T cells were separately sorted from peripheral blood. Genomic DNA was isolated from the sorted cells so that the TCRbeta CDR3 region could be sequenced. The immunoSEQ Assay was used to sequence the TCRbeta CDR3 regions. Here the immuneACCESS table is served through TCRdb, limited to in-frame sequences with V and J called. Missing clones are a known gap in these copies; in checked studies unresolved V genes cover under half, and the rest lacks a known reason. The sample table records about 51,000 clones; over 75% of these occur just once. Of the sample, roughly 2% is held by the ten largest clones.

In regard to this clone: The antigen this receptor binds is unknown. Per-base quality was not reported, and no clone a single base away is much larger than it.

V is clipped by 6 bases and J by 0 bases, and the sequence between their germline boundaries is 14 bases long. Spanning cysteine to phenylalanine, the CDR3 consists of 15 amino acids. Only CDR3 DNA remains: 45 bases, in frame from the first base. For CDR1 and CDR2, the germline V gene lists MDHEN and SYDVKM. The chain joins TRBV28 to TRBJ1-2, with TRBD1 tentatively as D gene (5 bases match). The starting material was CD4+ or CD8+ T cells sorted from blood, obtained in a trial of the OX40 agonist ivuxolimab. This TCR came from an adult with an advanced solid tumor such as melanoma, head and neck, liver or kidney cancer. The nucleotide sequence reads TGTGCCAGCAGCCATAACCCGACAGCTAACTATGGCTACACCTTC. Its translation reads: CASSHNPTANYGYTF.